One T cell receptor beta chain is described in this entry. Its antigen is not identified. This sample is part of a study of neoadjuvant anti-PD-1 for oral cavity cancer. Study information: Patients without progression got a fourth dose around day 43. General study results and limits: With three patients per group, TCR findings need larger cohorts.

Trimming removed 7 bases from V and 5 bases from J; junction bases left unmatched: 7. The CDR3 runs 14 residues. Germline V gives CDR1 MNHNS, CDR2 SASEGT. Time point here: after neoadjuvant nivolumab, at surgical resection. Assay used: immunoSEQ multiplex PCR; TCRdb lists only in-frame clones, some missing. Altogether approximately 15,000 clones are present, under 85% being singletons, with the ten largest covering around 2.3%. The material was PBMCs, obtained after nivolumab (anti-PD-1) treatment. This chain joins TRBV6-1 and TRBJ2-7, with TRBD2 matching 11 bases. This TCR was sampled from a person aged 35 to 85 with oral cavity squamous cell carcinoma. The CDR3 DNA reads as TGTGCCAGCACCCAACTAGCGGGGGCCCACGAGCAGTACTTC. It specifies CASTQLAGAHEQYF.